The present TCR beta chain was sequenced within a study of response to subunit inactivated influenza vaccine. A single record per CDR3 protein comes from TCRdb applying MiXCR to the RT-PCR reads. The table lists hundreds of thousands of distinct CDR3 sequences, around 13% of them singletons, with less than 9% in the top ten. The CDR3 covers 14 residues. From germline, CDR1 is SEHNR and CDR2 FQNEAQ (reference sequence). V gave up 5 bases and J gave up 5 bases; unmatched junction bases: 9. Only a few counts were recorded for this clonotype. The sequencing used PBMCs from blood, collected less than 15 days before vaccination. The gene calls are TRBV7-9 and TRBJ2-7; TRBD2 aligns across 7 bases. This clonotype originated in a man in his forties or fifties who received an inactivated influenza vaccine. The CDR3 nucleotides read TGTGCCAGCAGCCCAAGCGGGATGTTAGACGAGCAGTACTTC. This translates into CASSPSGMLDEQYF.